This record looks at one TCR beta chain sequence and its context. What it recognizes is unknown. TCRdb's copy holds only in-frame clones and misses some; the assay was immunoSEQ multiplex PCR. The sample has about 90,000 clones, approximately 91% seen once. The sample comes from a study of T cell responses to AZD1222 COVID-19 vaccine. Study findings and constraints: The study reported that nearly half of spike-specific TCRs target unmutated variant regions.

The CDR3 is made up of 16 amino acids. The germline V gene has CDR1 SGHTA and CDR2 FQGNSA. Losses at the gene ends were 5 bases for V and 8 bases for J; bases not matched to a gene: 13. The source was peripheral blood, collected 28 days after the second AZD1222 dose. This receptor was identified in an adult who received the AZD1222 COVID-19 vaccine. The chain joins TRBV7-2 to TRBJ1-2, with 11 bases identical to TRBD1. CDR3 nucleotides: TGTGCCAGCAGCCCCCGGACCGGACAGGGGGCGATAGGCTACACCTTC. It specifies CASSPRTGQGAIGYTF.